The 29 T cell receptor beta chains below all came from one sample that was sequenced in a study of metastatic and nonmetastatic thyroid tumors. TCRdb called clones again from the PCR reads with MiXCR. The data hold some 34,000 clones, with about 20% observed a single time. Patients had received no treatment of any kind before thyroid surgery. Sequencing was done on a sample of blood. These receptors were collected from a female donor with papillary thyroid cancer or a benign thyroid nodule (not recorded which). Some clones in this sample may be carry-over from other donors' samples.

The V call is TRBV28, the J call TRBJ2-2; D call uncertain. CDR3 length: 11 amino acids. Looked up from germline, CDR1 is MDHEN and CDR2 is SYDVKM. The ends were cut back, 2 bases at V and 12 bases at J, with 7 bases in the middle. The CDR3 DNA follows: TGTGCCAGCAGTTTAATCGGTAAGCTGTTTTTT. This sequence encodes CASSLIGKLFF.

This clone was detected ten times or more. The chain uses TRBV20-1 and TRBJ2-1; D not certain. V lost 1 base and J 5 bases, leaving 9 bases between the germline ends. This CDR3 spans 13 amino acids. CDR1 is DFQATT, CDR2 SNEGSKA, per germline (reference sequence). The chain's CDR3 is CSARVPLNNEQFF. CDR3 sequence (DNA): TGCAGTGCTAGAGTACCACTTAACAATGAGCAGTTCTTC.

This clone was counted many times. The J gene is TRBJ2-7, the V gene TRBV7-3; TRBD1 aligns across 9 bases. Trimming at V came to 5 bases and at J to 4 bases, leaving 21 bases not matched to a gene. There are 19 residues in the CDR3. Germline loops: CDR1 SGHTA, CDR2 FQGTGA. The CDR3, as DNA: TGTGCCAGCAGCCCCGATCCGGGACAGGGAAGCGCGGGAGTATACGAGCAGTACTTC. Its protein product is CASSPDPGQGSAGVYEQYF.

V gene TRBV7-8 combines with J gene TRBJ2-7; D could derive from TRBD1 or TRBD2 (5 bases each). Germline V CDR1 and CDR2: SGHVS, FQNEAQ. This CDR3 is 14 amino acids long. The V end lost 2 bases, the J end lost 5 bases, and 13 bases lay between the germline ends. CDR3 in amino acids: CASSLLRDGDEQYF. As DNA, the CDR3 is TGTGCCAGCAGCTTACTCAGGGACGGTGACGAGCAGTACTTC.

This clone was seen at least ten times. The chain is built from TRBV5-6 and TRBJ2-1; D ambiguous. Looked up from germline, CDR1 is SGHDT and CDR2 is YYEEEE. The CDR3 has 15 residues. Trimming took off 2 bases at V and 5 bases at J, with 14 bases between the two ends. The CDR3 protein is CASSLQATRHNEQFF. In nucleotides, the CDR3 is TGTGCCAGCAGCTTACAAGCGACTCGACACAATGAGCAGTTCTTC.

This clone was observed a handful of times. The gene calls are TRBV27 and TRBJ1-2; no clear D. The length of the CDR3 is 13 residues. V shed 5 bases and J shed 6 bases, with 13 bases lying between them. Germline V CDR1 and CDR2: MNHEY, SMNVEV (reference sequence). CDR3 residues: CASSPPCGHGYTF. The CDR3 region has the DNA TGTGCCAGCAGTCCCCCGTGTGGGCATGGCTACACCTTC.

On this clone itself: One end of the junction fails to match germline, which may point to a read error. The chain has TRBV20-1 and TRBJ2-3, with 9 bases identical to TRBD2. This CDR3 region has 15 residues. Per germline, CDR1 DFQATT and CDR2 SNEGSKA (reference sequence). CDR3 in amino acids: CSPVPRREGRDTHYF. DNA for the CDR3: TGCAGCCCAGTGCCGAGGCGGGAGGGGCGGGATACGCATTATTTT.

In its sample, this clone is medium-sized (0.01 to 0.1%). The J gene is TRBJ2-7, the V gene TRBV6-2 or TRBV6-3, with TRBD1 matching over 7 bases. From germline, CDR1 is MNHEY and CDR2 SVGEGT. The CDR3 consists of 15 residues. Unmatched junction bases numbered 9, after V lost 4 bases and J lost 3 bases. CDR3 loop: CASSWTGGQYYEQYF. As DNA, the CDR3 is TGTGCCAGCAGTTGGACAGGAGGACAGTACTACGAGCAGTACTTC.

This clone was seen repeatedly, ten times or more. This chain connects TRBV9 to TRBJ1-2, with TRBD1 matching 7 bases. V lost 0 bases, J lost 4 bases, and 3 bases stayed unmatched. The V gene's germline CDR1 is SGDLS and CDR2 YYNGEE. This CDR3 contains 14 residues. CDR3 loop: CASSVGQGSYGYTF. CDR3 in DNA: TGTGCCAGCAGCGTAGGACAGGGAAGCTATGGCTACACCTTC.

This clone occurred many times. The chain carries TRBV12-5 and TRBJ1-2; 7 positions match TRBD1. The germline gives CDR1 LGHNT, CDR2 FRNRAP. Trimming removed 6 bases from V and 13 bases from J; junction bases left unmatched: 17. CDR3 size: 14 residues. The CDR3 region has the DNA TGTGCTAGTGGGTCGGGGGCGGGACAGACCAACCCCACCTTC. It specifies CASGSGAGQTNPTF.

In its sample, this clone was seen many times. The chain has TRBV6-1 and TRBJ1-4; 7 nucleotides match TRBD1. The CDR3 consists of 15 residues. Trimming cost V 5 bases and J 8 bases; bases outside gene matches: 11. CDR1 MNHNS and CDR2 SASEGT come from the germline V gene. CDR3 nucleotides: TGTGCCAGCAGTTTCAGACAGGGAGGAACCGAAAAACTGTTTTTT. Protein sequence: CASSFRQGGTEKLFF.

This clone was observed many times. Possible read error: a much larger clone is one base away. This chain's CDR3 is CANSTWDSGNQPQHF. CDR3 bases: TGTGCCAATAGTACTTGGGACAGCGGCAATCAGCCCCAGCATTTT. V is TRBV19 and J is TRBJ1-5; TRBD1 aligns across 7 bases. This CDR3 region has 15 residues. The V gene's germline CDR1 is LNHDA and CDR2 SQIVND (reference sequence).

In this sample, this clone turned up many times. The chain couples TRBV19 to TRBJ2-5; D is possibly TRBD1 or TRBD2 (5 bases each). The CDR3 runs 13 residues. V was shortened by 8 bases and J by 2 bases, with 12 bases between the two germline ends. Looked up from germline, CDR1 is LNHDA and CDR2 is SQIVND (reference sequence). The CDR3 is CASGVGEQETQYF. For the CDR3, the DNA is TGTGCCAGTGGGGTAGGGGAGCAAGAGACCCAGTACTTC.

This clone turned up a few times. The rearrangement links TRBV20-1 to TRBJ2-1, with unresolved D. Trimming left V 3 bases short and J 5 bases short, with 14 bases between. The germline V gene has CDR1 DFQATT and CDR2 SNEGSKA (reference sequence). The CDR3 runs to 14 residues. This CDR3 reads CSASARMGHNEQFF. The CDR3 nucleotides read TGCAGTGCTAGTGCTAGAATGGGTCACAATGAGCAGTTCTTC.

The chain has TRBV6-1 and TRBJ2-1, with D tentatively TRBD2 (6 bases). V lost 8 bases to trimming and J lost 3 bases, with 17 bases between them. The CDR3 length is 15 residues. CDR1 is MNHNS, CDR2 SASEGT, per germline. The CDR3 region is CASGGRLEGYNEQFF. The CDR3 DNA is TGTGCCAGCGGTGGCCGACTAGAGGGCTACAATGAGCAGTTCTTC.

This clone was seen only a few times. A read error is possible here, since a much larger clone lies one base away. V usage is TRBV7-9 and J usage is TRBJ1-5, with D unclear. From germline, CDR1 is SEHNR and CDR2 FQNEAQ (reference sequence). The CDR3 runs to 12 residues. CDR3 nucleotides: TGTGCCAGCAGCTTTACGGATCATCCCCAGCATTTT. It codes for CASSFTDHPQHF.

The chain links TRBV29-1 to TRBJ1-5; D is perhaps TRBD1 (6 bases). CDR1 is SQVTM and CDR2 is ANQGSEA in the germline V gene. V was pared by 4 bases and J by 5 bases, with 15 bases between. There are 14 residues in the CDR3. CDR3 sequence (DNA): TGCAGCGTTGCGGTGGGGACAAGAGATCAGCCCCAGCATTTT. Its translation is CSVAVGTRDQPQHF.

As for this clone: Compared with germline, one end of the junction differs, possibly owing to a read error. The DNA for the CDR3 is TGCGACAGCAGCTCGCGACCGGCAGGAATCGATACGCAGTATTTT. Its translation: CDSSSRPAGIDTQYF. The rearrangement uses TRBV5-1 and TRBJ2-3; D gene uncertain. Germline CDR1 SGHRS, CDR2 YFSETQ. CDR3 length: 15 amino acids.

V gene TRBV9 combines with J gene TRBJ2-2, with TRBD1 matching over 9 bases. Germline V gene sequence: CDR1 SGDLS, CDR2 YYNGEE. The trim removed 3 bases at V and 4 bases at J, leaving 10 bases unmatched. The length of the CDR3 is 17 residues. The DNA of the CDR3 is TGTGCCAGCAGCGCCCCTCAGGGACAGGGAGCCACCGGGGAGCTGTTTTTT. It translates to CASSAPQGQGATGELFF.

This clone has a count of ten or more. This chain connects TRBV5-1 to TRBJ2-2; D unresolved. The CDR3 is 14 amino acids. Trimming removed 2 bases from V and 6 bases from J, with 11 bases in between. From germline, CDR1 is SGHRS and CDR2 YFSETQ. DNA for the CDR3: TGCGCCAGCAGCTTAGTCGCCGGCTCCGGGGAGCTGTTTTTT. Protein: CASSLVAGSGELFF.

This clone was seen a few times. The genes are TRBV2 and TRBJ2-7; no firm D call. The CDR3 runs to 13 residues. V was shortened by 7 bases and J by 2 bases, with 12 bases between the two germline ends. Germline V gene sequence: CDR1 SNHLY, CDR2 FYNNEI. CDR3 sequence: CASIRVAAYEQYF. The CDR3 bases are TGTGCCAGCATTCGCGTTGCCGCCTACGAGCAGTACTTC.

This clone was picked up many times. The gene calls are TRBV18 and TRBJ1-1, with TRBD1 matching over 8 bases. CDR1 KGHSH and CDR2 LQKENI come from the germline V gene. The CDR3 contains 14 residues. V shed 6 bases and J 1 base; nucleotides not matched to a gene: 4. This CDR3 is CASSRQGPNTEAFF. DNA of the CDR3: TGTGCCAGCTCCCGACAGGGGCCGAACACTGAAGCTTTCTTT.

V is TRBV20-1 and J is TRBJ2-3; D call uncertain. The germline gives CDR1 DFQATT, CDR2 SNEGSKA (reference sequence). This CDR3 comprises 15 residues. The V and J ends lost 3 bases and 1 base respectively, with 14 bases between them. CDR3 nucleotides: TGCAGTGCTAGGGCGGCCAAGCCCCGCACAGATACGCAGTATTTT. This encodes CSARAAKPRTDTQYF.

This sequence joins TRBV9 and TRBJ2-2; 7 nucleotides line up with TRBD1. The CDR3 contains 15 residues. Germline values: CDR1 SGDLS, CDR2 YYNGEE. V gave up 4 bases and J gave up 4 bases; unmatched junction bases: 7. The CDR3 protein is CASSTRDSSTGELFF. CDR3 nucleotide sequence: TGTGCCAGCAGCACTAGGGACAGTAGCACCGGGGAGCTGTTTTTT.

In its sample, this clone was seen a few times. Possible read error: a much larger clone is one base away. Other DNA sequences of this sample code for an identical CDR3. This chain joins TRBV12-3 or TRBV12-4 and TRBJ2-5; possibly TRBD1 or TRBD2 for D (5 bases each). The length of the CDR3 is 15 residues. The V gene lost 6 bases and the J gene lost 1 base, with 15 bases spanning the gap. The DNA for the CDR3 is TGTGCCAGCAGACCGGGGCCCGGGGCCCAAGAGACCCAGTACTTC. Its translation is CASRPGPGAQETQYF.

Of note for this clone: One end of the junction varies from germline; a read error may be responsible. The rearrangement links TRBV6-1 to TRBJ2-5; TRBD2 aligns across 8 bases. Germline V gene data show CDR1 as MNHNS and CDR2 as SASEGT. CDR3 size: 13 residues. The CDR3 bases are TGTGCCAGCGCCCAGATCGGGAGGGAGACCAAGTACTTC. It translates to CASAQIGRETKYF.

The genes are TRBV24-1 and TRBJ2-1, with D perhaps given as TRBD1 or TRBD2 (6 bases each). The V end lost 1 base, the J end lost 7 bases, and 28 bases lay between the germline ends. CDR3 size: 20 residues. Germline V gene data show CDR1 as KGHDR and CDR2 as SFDVKD. CDR3 DNA sequence: TGTGCCACCAGTGATTTTGTTAATAAAGAGGGGGGCCCCCAACGTAATGAGCAGTTCTTC. Protein sequence: CATSDFVNKEGGPQRNEQFF.

This clone was counted only a few times. At one end the junction does not follow the germline gene, possibly because of a read error. This rearrangement joins TRBV6-1 to TRBJ1-2, with no clear D. The CDR3 consists of 13 residues. CDR1 is MNHNS and CDR2 is SASEGT in the germline V gene. In DNA form, the CDR3 reads TGTGCCAGCAGTGTCTACTTTACGTATGGCTACACATTC. As protein: CASSVYFTYGYTF.

The sample holds a few counts of this clone. Mismatch with germline at one junction end may stem from a read error. V gene TRBV6-2 or TRBV6-3 combines with J gene TRBJ1-5, with 8 positions matching TRBD1. From germline, CDR1 is MNHEY and CDR2 SVGEGT. This CDR3 is built from 14 residues. Here the CDR3 reads CASNYRGRRQPEHF. CDR3 nucleotide sequence: TGTGCCAGCAATTACAGGGGGAGAAGACAGCCCGAGCATTTT.